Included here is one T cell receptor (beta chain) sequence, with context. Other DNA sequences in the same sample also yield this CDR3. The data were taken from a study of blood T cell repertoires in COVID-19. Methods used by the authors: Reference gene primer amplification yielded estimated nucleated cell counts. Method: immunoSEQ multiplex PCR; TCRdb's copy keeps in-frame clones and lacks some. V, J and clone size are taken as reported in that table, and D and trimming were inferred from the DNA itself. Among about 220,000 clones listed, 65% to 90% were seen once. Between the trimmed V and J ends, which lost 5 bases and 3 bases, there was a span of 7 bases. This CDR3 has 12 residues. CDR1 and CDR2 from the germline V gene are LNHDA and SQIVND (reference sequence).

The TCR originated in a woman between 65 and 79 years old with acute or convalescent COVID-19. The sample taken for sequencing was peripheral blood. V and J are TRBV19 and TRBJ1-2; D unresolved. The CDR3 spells CASSSRDYGYTF. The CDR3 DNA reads TGTGCCAGTAGTTCCCGGGACTATGGCTACACCTTC.